This T cell receptor beta chain emerged from a study of chemoradiotherapy in HPV16-positive cancers. Study outcomes and limitations: Candidate HPV-specific clones and E7-related TCR motifs grew in tumor during treatment. HPV-specific T cells were functionally defined from only a couple of HPV16-positive patients. In HPV16-positive patients, HPV-responsive T-cell expansion tracked better recurrence-free survival.

Germline V gene lookup returns CDR1 LGHNA and CDR2 YNFKEQ. The CDR3 has 20 amino acids. The V end was cut by 2 bases, the J end by 5 bases, with 30 bases between. Relative to its sample, this clone is medium-sized. The target antigen is unknown. Over chemoradiotherapy, repertoires were sampled more than once. Sequenced by immunoSEQ multiplex PCR; TCRdb stores in-frame clones only, minus some. The table lists 9,000 to 10,000 clones, 65% to 85% of them singletons. The chain joins TRBV4-2 to TRBJ1-1, with D maybe TRBD1 (5 bases). Sample: blood, taken from a patient who underwent chemoradiotherapy. The sequence derives from a human donor with HPV-associated anogenital cancer. In nucleotides, the CDR3 is TGTGCCAGCAGCCAAATTTTACGGGGGTGGGTCCCGGGTCTAATGACTGAAGCTTTCTTT. It is translated as CASSQILRGWVPGLMTEAFF.